The clone carrying this TCR beta chain occurred a few times. Per germline, CDR1 MNHEY and CDR2 SVGAGI. J was trimmed by 10 bases and V by 6 bases; bases with no gene match: 10. The CDR3 runs to 13 residues. The source of the sample is a study of blood T cell repertoires in COVID-19. Across the whole study: Researchers got acute and convalescent COVID-19 samples from the United States, Italy and Spain. PBMCs, B-cell-depleted T cells, or T cells provided the cDNA or gDNA that made up the material.

How the authors handled the data: It was from reference gene primer amplification that nucleated cell counts were estimated. Libraries were prepared by immunoSEQ multiplex PCR; TCRdb keeps only in-frame clonotypes and omits some of them. V, J and clone size derive from that table, while D and trimming were established from the DNA sequence. Of some 220,000 clones in the sample, 80% to 90% were seen once. The receptor comes from a man aged 45-60 years with active or convalescent COVID-19. The genes are TRBV6-5 and TRBJ1-2, with TRBD1 identical over 8 bases. Sequenced material: peripheral blood. In DNA form, the CDR3 reads TGTGCCAGCAGCCGAATGGGGGGACAGGACTACACCTTC. Amino acid sequence: CASSRMGGQDYTF.